Each of the 7 T cell receptor beta chains below was sequenced from the same sample in a study of blood T cell repertoires in COVID-19. Sequenced by immunoSEQ multiplex PCR; TCRdb stores in-frame clones only, minus some. Of under 200,000 clones listed, 79% were seen once; the top ten hold 7.5% to 8.5%. The specimen was peripheral blood. The receptors shown here come from a woman aged 55-69 years with COVID-19, enrolled during active disease.

The J gene is TRBJ1-2, the V gene TRBV6-5; TRBD1 matches 9 bases. Per germline, CDR1 MNHEY and CDR2 SVGAGI. This CDR3 is 14 amino acids long. V lost 6 bases and J lost 3; bases outside the gene matches: 5. The CDR3 sequence is CASRVRQGDYGYTF. The CDR3, as DNA: TGTGCCAGCAGGGTGAGACAGGGGGACTATGGCTACACCTTC.

V and J are TRBV3-1 (or the pseudogene TRBV3-2) and TRBJ2-2, with 7 bases fitting TRBD2. The CDR3 runs to 17 residues. V shed 1 base, J shed 1 base, and the junction held 6 bases outside the gene matches. Germline values: CDR1 LGHDT, CDR2 YNNKEL (reference sequence). The CDR3 sequence is CASSQGSGGRNTGELFF. The CDR3 DNA sequence: TGTGCCAGCAGCCAAGGGTCAGGCGGGAGGAACACCGGGGAGCTGTTTTTT.

V and J are TRBV27 and TRBJ2-2; D is perhaps TRBD2 (7 bases). Germline CDR1 MNHEY, CDR2 SMNVEV (reference sequence). The V and J ends lost 5 bases and 4 bases respectively, with 11 bases between them. The CDR3 covers 14 residues. In nucleotides, the CDR3 is TGTGCCAGCAGTAATAGGGGGGGCACCGGGGAGCTGTTTTTT. This sequence encodes CASSNRGGTGELFF.

This clone was seen just once. The chain is built from TRBV7-9 and TRBJ1-1, with a possible D match to TRBD1 (5 bases). The V gene lost 2 bases and the J gene lost 1 base, with 11 bases spanning the gap. The CDR3 is 15 residues long. Germline CDR1 reads SEHNR; CDR2 reads FQNEAQ (reference sequence). CDR3: CASSLRAGKNTEAFF. In DNA, the CDR3 is TGTGCCAGCAGCTTACGGGCAGGGAAGAACACTGAAGCTTTCTTT.

J is TRBJ2-2 and V is TRBV24-1; 9 bases map to TRBD1. The CDR3 spans 16 residues. V lost 4 bases, J lost 5 bases, and 7 bases stayed unmatched. CDR1 is KGHDR, CDR2 SFDVKD, per germline. CDR3 sequence: CATSEYRGRGTGELFF. CDR3 in DNA: TGTGCCACCAGTGAATACAGGGGGCGCGGGACCGGGGAGCTGTTTTTT.

V gene TRBV5-6 combines with J gene TRBJ2-7; 10 bases line up with TRBD2. Germline loops: CDR1 SGHDT, CDR2 YYEEEE. The ends lost 3 bases at V and 7 bases at J; junction bases unmatched: 10. The CDR3 covers 15 residues. The DNA of the CDR3 is TGTGCCAGCAGCTCCCCAACTAGCGGGGCCCTTGAGCAGTACGTC. The encoded protein is CASSSPTSGALEQYV.

V gene TRBV5-6 combines with J gene TRBJ1-5; possibly TRBD1 for D (5 bases). V was clipped by 0 bases and J by 1 base, with 11 bases between them. CDR1 and CDR2 from the germline V gene are SGHDT and YYEEEE. The CDR3 is 16 residues long. The CDR3 spells CASSLAGGGSNQPQHF. The CDR3 nucleotides are TGTGCCAGCAGCTTGGCCGGGGGGGGAAGCAATCAGCCCCAGCATTTT. Full variable domain (outside the CDR3, taken from reference TRBV5-6 and TRBJ1-5): DAGVTQSPTHLIKTRGQQVTLRCSPKSGHDTVSWYQQALGQGPQFIFQYYEEEERQRGNFPDRFSGHQFPNYSSELNVNALLLGDSALYLCASSLAGGGSNQPQHFGDGTRLSIL.